This entry lists 12 T cell receptor beta chains sequenced from one sample in a study of T cell responses to AZD1222 COVID-19 vaccine. Sequencing was performed with immunoSEQ multiplex PCR; in TCRdb, only in-frame clones are kept and a portion is missing. Of over 100,000 clones in the sample, around nine tenths were seen once. This material consisted of peripheral blood, taken on day 0 of AZD1222 vaccination. The receptors were gathered from an adult in good health.

This clone was recorded only once. The CDR3: CASSEVSEVQPQHF. The DNA of the CDR3 is TGTGCCAGCAGTGAAGTAAGTGAGGTCCAGCCCCAGCATTTT. The chain employs TRBV2 and TRBJ1-5; no definite D call. Trimming removed 1 base at V and 7 bases at J, with 11 bases between. This CDR3 region has 14 residues. Germline values: CDR1 SNHLY, CDR2 FYNNEI.

V gene TRBV11-2 combines with J gene TRBJ1-4, with D hard to call. Looked up from germline, CDR1 is SGHAT and CDR2 is FQNNGV. The CDR3 has 14 residues. The germline V and J ends were trimmed by 5 bases and 4 bases, with 11 bases remaining between them. CDR3: CASSKDGSNEKLFF. Here the CDR3 DNA reads TGTGCCAGCAGCAAAGACGGAAGTAATGAAAAACTGTTTTTT.

V and J are TRBV7-9 and TRBJ1-4, with D possibly TRBD1 on 6 matching bases. CDR3 size: 14 residues. Looked up from germline, CDR1 is SEHNR and CDR2 is FQNEAQ (reference sequence). V was pared by 6 bases and J by 6 bases, with 14 bases between. CDR3 amino acids: CASSNTGPYEKLFF. The CDR3 DNA reads as TGTGCCAGCAGTAATACAGGGCCCTATGAAAAACTGTTTTTT.

The chain combines TRBV7-8 with TRBJ2-2, with unresolved D. V was clipped by 5 bases and J by 2 bases, with 15 bases between them. The CDR3 runs to 16 residues. Germline CDR1 reads SGHVS; CDR2 reads FQNEAQ. The CDR3 protein is CASSPVGAINTGELFF. The DNA of the CDR3 is TGTGCCAGCAGCCCTGTCGGAGCGATCAACACCGGGGAGCTGTTTTTT. The complete variable domain, with remaining parts taken from reference TRBV7-8 and TRBJ2-2, reads GAGVSQSPRYKVAKRGQDVALRCDPISGHVSLFWYQQALGQGPEFLTYFQNEAQLDKSGLPSDRFFAERPEGSVSTLKIQRTQQEDSAVYLCASSPVGAINTGELFFGEGSRLTVL.

The chain uses TRBV5-1 and TRBJ2-7; D is uncertain. In germline, CDR1 is SGHRS, CDR2 YFSETQ. Trimming took 2 bases from V and 0 from J, leaving 12 bases between them. This CDR3 has 15 amino acids. The CDR3 nucleotides read TGCGCCAGCAGCTTAGGGCGTACGAGCTCCTACGAGCAGTACTTC. Encoded protein: CASSLGRTSSYEQYF.

V is TRBV27 and J is TRBJ2-3, with a weak D call TRBD2 (7 bases). CDR3 length: 15 amino acids. Deletions cut 4 bases from V and 1 base from J, with 12 bases between. CDR1 is MNHEY and CDR2 is SMNVEV in the germline V gene (reference sequence). For the CDR3, the DNA is TGTGCCAGCAGTTCGGGGGGCAGTCGCACAGATACGCAGTATTTT. It yields the protein CASSSGGSRTDTQYF.

The chain has TRBV30 and TRBJ2-2, with D unresolved. This CDR3 spans 12 amino acids. Germline V gene data show CDR1 as GTSNPN and CDR2 as SVGIG (reference sequence). Trimming cost V 4 bases and J 4 bases, with 7 bases left between them. CDR3 region: CAWTGSTGELFF. The CDR3 region has the DNA TGTGCCTGGACTGGGTCCACCGGGGAGCTGTTTTTT. Drawing the rest from reference TRBV30 and TRBJ2-2, the complete variable domain is SQTIHQWPATLVQPVGSPLSLECTVEGTSNPNLYWYRQAAGRGLQLLFYSVGIGQISSEVPQNLSASRPQDRQFILSSKKLLLSDSGFYLCAWTGSTGELFFGEGSRLTVL.

The CDR3 DNA sequence: TGTGCCAGCACTACAGGGGATCAGCCCCAGCATTTT. Translated: CASTTGDQPQHF. V gene TRBV10-3 combines with J gene TRBJ1-5, with TRBD1 identical over 7 bases. Trimming cost V 10 bases and J 5 bases; bases outside gene matches: 5. The germline V gene encodes CDR1 ENHRY and CDR2 SYGVKD. This CDR3 contains 12 residues.

This clone was picked up a small number of times. V and J are TRBV5-4 and TRBJ2-7; no clear D gene. CDR3 length: 13 amino acids. The germline V gene has CDR1 SGHNT and CDR2 YYREEE (reference sequence). V shed 2 bases and J shed 0 bases, with 6 bases lying between them. CDR3 sequence (DNA): TGTGCCAGCAGCTTCGAGATCTCCTACGAGCAGTACTTC. Residues: CASSFEISYEQYF. The entire variable domain, with the rest obtained from reference TRBV5-4 and TRBJ2-7, is as follows: ETGVTQSPTHLIKTRGQQVTLRCSSQSGHNTVSWYQQALGQGPQFIFQYYREEENGRGNFPPRFSGLQFPNYSSELNVNALELDDSALYLCASSFEISYEQYFGPGTRLTVT.

The chain recombines TRBV18 with TRBJ2-3; D is possibly TRBD2 (6 bases). The V gene's germline CDR1 is KGHSH and CDR2 LQKENI. V was clipped by 3 bases and J by 2 bases, with 12 bases between them. The CDR3 totals 15 residues. CDR3 region: CASSPRDSATDTQYF. DNA of the CDR3: TGTGCCAGCTCACCGCGGGACTCCGCCACAGATACGCAGTATTTT.

This chain uses TRBV9 with TRBJ2-3, with TRBD2 matching 8 bases. Germline CDR1 SGDLS, CDR2 YYNGEE. This CDR3 contains 12 residues. The CDR3 coding sequence is TGTGCTAGCGGGGCCAGCACAGATACGCAGTATTTT. This translates into CASGASTDTQYF. Full variable domain (outside the CDR3, taken from reference TRBV9 and TRBJ2-3): DSGVTQTPKHLITATGQRVTLRCSPRSGDLSVYWYQQSLDQGLQFLIQYYNGEERAKGNILERFSAQQFPDLHSELNLSSLELGDSALYFCASGASTDTQYFGPGTRLTVL.

The V call is TRBV7-3, the J call TRBJ2-1; 9 bases are shared with TRBD2. The CDR3 extends over 16 amino acids. From germline, CDR1 is SGHTA and CDR2 FQGTGA. Trimming took 1 base from V and 7 from J; bases not matched to a gene: 8. The chain's CDR3 is CASSLRGGRAGNEQFF. CDR3 coding DNA: TGTGCCAGCAGCTTAAGGGGCGGGAGGGCCGGTAATGAGCAGTTCTTC.